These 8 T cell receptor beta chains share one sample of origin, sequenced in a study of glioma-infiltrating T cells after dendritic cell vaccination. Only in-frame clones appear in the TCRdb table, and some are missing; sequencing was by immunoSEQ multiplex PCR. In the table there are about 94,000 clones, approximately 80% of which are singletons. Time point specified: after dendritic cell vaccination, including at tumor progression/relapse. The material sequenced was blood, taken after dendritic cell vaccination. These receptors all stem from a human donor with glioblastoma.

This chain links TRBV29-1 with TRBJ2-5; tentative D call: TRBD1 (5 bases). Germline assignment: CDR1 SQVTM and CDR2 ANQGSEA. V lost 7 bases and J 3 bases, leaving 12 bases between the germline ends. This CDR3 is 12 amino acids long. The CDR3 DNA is TGCAGCGCAAGGACACCCGAAGAGACCCAGTACTTC. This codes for CSARTPEETQYF.

The CDR3 spells CASSFPGQGNEKLFF. CDR3 nucleotide sequence: TGTGCCAGCAGCTTCCCGGGACAGGGGAATGAAAAACTGTTTTTT. The chain is built from TRBV5-4 and TRBJ1-4, with 10 bases matching TRBD1. V dropped 2 bases and J dropped 5; count of bases not matched to a gene: 3. Germline-derived CDR1 and CDR2 are SGHNT and YYREEE (reference sequence). The CDR3 is made up of 15 amino acids.

Written as DNA, the CDR3 is TGTGCCAGCTCACCCGCCGGACAGGTCGCTGGAAACACCATATATTTT. It is translated as CASSPAGQVAGNTIYF. The chain couples TRBV18 to TRBJ1-3, with 7 bases lining up with TRBD1. The J segment lost 2 bases and the V segment lost 3 bases, leaving 7 bases of the junction unmatched. CDR1 is KGHSH and CDR2 is LQKENI in the germline V gene. This CDR3 is 16 amino acids long.

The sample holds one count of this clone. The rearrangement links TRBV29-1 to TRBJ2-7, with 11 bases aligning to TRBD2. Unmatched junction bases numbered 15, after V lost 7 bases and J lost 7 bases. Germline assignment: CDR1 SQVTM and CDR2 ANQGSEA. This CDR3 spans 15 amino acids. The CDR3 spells CSGWGVTSGIGEQYF. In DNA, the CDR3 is TGCAGCGGATGGGGAGTGACTAGCGGGATTGGAGAGCAGTACTTC.

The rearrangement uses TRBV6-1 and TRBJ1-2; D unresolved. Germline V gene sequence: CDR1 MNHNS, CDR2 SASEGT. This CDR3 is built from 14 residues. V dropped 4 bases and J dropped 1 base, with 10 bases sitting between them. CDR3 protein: CASSAVPNNYGYTF. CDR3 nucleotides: TGTGCCAGCAGTGCAGTACCGAATAACTATGGCTACACCTTC.

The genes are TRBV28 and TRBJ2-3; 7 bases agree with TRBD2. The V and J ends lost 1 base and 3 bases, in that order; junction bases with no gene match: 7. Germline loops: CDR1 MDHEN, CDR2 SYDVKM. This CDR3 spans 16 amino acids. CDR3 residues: CASSLFPAGDTDTQYF. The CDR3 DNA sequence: TGTGCCAGCAGTTTATTTCCCGCGGGGGATACAGATACGCAGTATTTT. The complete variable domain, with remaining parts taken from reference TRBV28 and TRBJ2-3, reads DVKVTQSSRYLVKRTGEKVFLECVQDMDHENMFWYRQDPGLGLRLIYFSYDVKMKEKGDIPEGYSVSREKKERFSLILESASTNQTSMYLCASSLFPAGDTDTQYFGPGTRLTVL.

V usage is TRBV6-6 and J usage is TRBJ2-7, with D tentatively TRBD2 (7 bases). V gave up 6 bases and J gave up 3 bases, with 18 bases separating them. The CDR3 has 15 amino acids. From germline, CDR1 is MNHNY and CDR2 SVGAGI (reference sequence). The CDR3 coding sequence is TGTGCCAGCAGAGGTGTCGGGGGGCCTATCTACGAGCAGTACTTC. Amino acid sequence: CASRGVGGPIYEQYF.

The DNA for the CDR3 is TGTGCCAGCAGCTTGGAAGGGACAGCGGAGGGTGATACGCAGTATTTT. Its translation is CASSLEGTAEGDTQYF. This chain joins TRBV5-4 and TRBJ2-3, with D possibly being TRBD1 (7 bases). The CDR3 totals 16 residues. The V gene's germline CDR1 is SGHNT and CDR2 YYREEE (reference sequence). The germline V and J ends were trimmed by 0 bases and 6 bases, with 17 bases remaining between them.